The 26 T cell receptor beta chains given below trace back to one sample, sequenced in a study of tumor-infiltrating lymphocytes in primary liver carcinoma. Between roughly 18 and 30 mg of unsorted bulk tissue served as the source from which RNA and DNA were co-extracted. The input was 450 to 500 ng total RNA; TCR beta cDNA was made from it with a constant-region primer. Three nested multiplex PCR rounds, a slightly modified ARM-PCR, produced the libraries for TCR beta. Forward primers for TRBV1-TRBV30 and a C-beta reverse primer served the first two PCR rounds, at about 10 cycles each. One entry per CDR3 protein, called by TCRdb with MiXCR from the multiplex PCR reads. The sample lists 60,000 to 90,000 distinct CDR3 sequences, roughly three quarters seen once, with about 27% in the top ten. Sequenced material: liver tumor tissue from sampling region 4. The sample's subset: tumor region T4, right-lateral pole. All receptors come from a man aged 35 to 55 with primary liver carcinoma and hepatitis B virus infection.

The table lists this clonotype with a count of one. The junction differs from germline at one of its ends, possibly a read error. The V gene is TRBV11-2, the J gene TRBJ2-3, with 7 positions matching TRBD1. The CDR3 totals 14 residues. Germline loops: CDR1 SGHAT, CDR2 FQNNGV. Here the CDR3 reads CANSSRDSTDTRFF. The CDR3 nucleotides read TGTGCCAACAGCTCTCGGGACAGCACAGATACGCGGTTTTTT. The full variable domain, its missing parts supplied by reference TRBV11-2 and TRBJ2-3, is EAGVAQSPRYKIIEKRQSVAFWCNPISGHATLYWYQQILGQGPKLLIQFQNNGVVDDSQLPKDRFSAERLKGVDSTLKIQPAKLEDSAVYLCANSSRDSTDTRFFGPGTRLTVL.

The V and J genes are TRBV20-1 and TRBJ2-3; 8 bases agree with TRBD2. In germline, CDR1 is DFQATT, CDR2 SNEGSKA (reference sequence). Germline trimming cut 6 bases from V and 0 bases from J; bases unmatched to any gene: 11. The CDR3 contains 16 residues. CDR3 bases: TGCAGTGCCGAGACGGGACTAGTTTCTAGCACAGATACGCAGTATTTT. Translating gives CSAETGLVSSTDTQYF.

This clonotype was counted a few times. J is TRBJ2-5 and V is TRBV6-5, with D perhaps matching TRBD2 (6 bases). There are 17 residues in the CDR3. With 5 bases removed from V and 0 bases from J, the gap between germline ends came to 19 bases. Germline loops: CDR1 MNHEY, CDR2 SVGAGI. Here the CDR3 DNA reads TGTGCCAGCAGTCCATCCCGGGACTCGGCCCACCAAGAGACCCAGTACTTC. Translation: CASSPSRDSAHQETQYF.

On this clonotype itself: The germline gene is not matched at one end of the junction; a read error may be the cause. The chain employs TRBV6-6 and TRBJ2-3; tentatively, D is TRBD2 (5 bases). Germline CDR1 and CDR2: MNHNY and SVGAGI (reference sequence). The CDR3 extends over 13 amino acids. CDR3 loop: CAGSSPSGDMQYF. The CDR3 bases are TGTGCCGGCAGTTCCCCCAGCGGCGATATGCAGTATTTT.

A remark on this clonotype: The junction shows a germline mismatch at one end, possibly a read error. This chain joins TRBV11-2 and TRBJ1-2; D is possibly TRBD1 (5 bases). CDR1 is SGHAT, CDR2 FQNNGV, per germline. The CDR3 has 15 amino acids. The CDR3 here is CVNSLGQGTLYGYTF. For the CDR3, the DNA is TGTGTCAACAGCTTAGGGCAGGGCACTCTCTATGGTTACACCTTC. Combining the CDR3 with reference TRBV11-2 and TRBJ1-2 gives the whole variable domain EAGVAQSPRYKIIEKRQSVAFWCNPISGHATLYWYQQILGQGPKLLIQFQNNGVVDDSQLPKDRFSAERLKGVDSTLKIQPAKLEDSAVYLCVNSLGQGTLYGYTFGSGTRLTVV.

Note on this clonotype: Germline and junction disagree at one end, which may indicate a read error. J is TRBJ1-1 and V is TRBV4-2; 7 nucleotides match TRBD1. This CDR3 contains 16 residues. Germline loops: CDR1 LGHNA, CDR2 YNFKEQ. CDR3: CASSQSDREGKTEVFF. Here the CDR3 DNA reads TGTGCCAGCAGTCAAAGTGACAGGGAGGGGAAGACTGAAGTTTTCTTT.

V and J are TRBV6-5 and TRBJ2-1; D is possibly TRBD1 or TRBD2 (6 bases each). The germline V and J ends were trimmed by 9 bases and 11 bases, with 17 bases remaining between them. The V gene's germline CDR1 is MNHEY and CDR2 SVGAGI. The CDR3 loop spans 12 amino acids. The CDR3 nucleotides are TGTGCCAGTTCCTTTCCTCGGGGGCAGCAGTTCTTC. Protein sequence: CASSFPRGQQFF.

The V and J genes are TRBV14 and TRBJ1-4, with D perhaps matching TRBD1 (6 bases). Germline CDR1 reads SGHDN; CDR2 reads FVKESK. V was trimmed by 8 bases and J by 8 bases, leaving 27 bases between them. This CDR3 is 17 amino acids long. DNA of the CDR3: TGTGCCAGCGGCCGCTTGTTAGGGAACAGGGACTTCGAAAAACTGTTTTTT. Protein sequence: CASGRLLGNRDFEKLFF.

A note on this clonotype: One end of the junction varies from germline; a read error may be responsible. The gene calls are TRBV6-1 and TRBJ1-2; no reliable D call. CDR3 length: 14 amino acids. CDR1 and CDR2 (germline): MNHNS, SASEGT. This chain's CDR3 is CASSEREANYGCTF. The CDR3 bases are TGTGCCAGCAGTGAACGGGAGGCTAACTATGGCTGCACCTTC.

A note on this clonotype: At one of its ends the junction is not consistent with the germline gene, which may arise from a read error. V usage is TRBV6-5 and J usage is TRBJ2-2, with a possible D match to TRBD2 (5 bases). The germline V gene has CDR1 MNHEY and CDR2 SVGAGI. The CDR3 runs to 15 residues. CDR3 sequence reads: CANSYAMDGTGELFF. Here the CDR3 DNA reads TGTGCCAACAGTTACGCAATGGACGGCACCGGGGAGCTGTTCTTT.

To note about this clonotype: This may arise from a read error, as a much more abundant clone is one base away. The chain recombines TRBV21-1 with TRBJ2-7. TRBV21-1 represents a pseudogene. This CDR3 contains 14 residues. DNA for the CDR3: TGTGCCAGCAGACCTATAGCACTATTCTACGAGCAGTACTTC. This translates into CASRPIALFYEQYF.

This clonotype has more than one count but fewer than ten. The chain employs TRBV18 and TRBJ1-3, with D unresolved. V was pared by 0 bases and J by 2 bases, with 8 bases between. CDR1 and CDR2 from the germline V gene are KGHSH and LQKENI. The CDR3 has 15 amino acids. The CDR3: CASSPPLTAGNTIYF. In nucleotides, the CDR3 is TGTGCCAGCTCACCACCTTTGACGGCTGGAAACACCATATATTTT. The full variable domain, completed using reference TRBV18 and TRBJ1-3, is NAGVMQNPRHLVRRRGQEARLRCSPMKGHSHVYWYRQLPEEGLKFMVYLQKENIIDESGMPKERFSAEFPKEGPSILRIQQVVRGDSAAYFCASSPPLTAGNTIYFGEGSWLTVV.

The rearrangement joins TRBV28 to TRBJ2-3, with D possibly being TRBD2 (5 bases). Germline CDR1 is MDHEN and CDR2 is SYDVKM. Trimming pared 8 bases from V and 5 bases from J, leaving 23 bases between. The CDR3 runs to 16 residues. CDR3 nucleotide sequence: TGTGCCAGCTTCTCGGCGGGTCCTCGAGGTGGAGATACGCAGTATTTT. It encodes CASFSAGPRGGDTQYF.

Of note for this clonotype: The junction and the germline gene differ at one end; a read error may be behind it. The V call is TRBV6-6, the J call TRBJ2-1; a weak D match, TRBD2 (5 bases). The CDR3 contains 11 residues. Germline assignment: CDR1 MNHNY and CDR2 SVGAGI (reference sequence). CDR3 protein: CASSKVGEQFF. In DNA form, the CDR3 reads TGTGCCAGCAGTAAGGTTGGGGAGCAGTTTTTC.

About this clonotype itself: A read error is likely, as this CDR3 ends without the conserved phenylalanine or tryptophan. CDR3: CASSGGSGDYEQYL. Written as DNA, the CDR3 is TGCGCCAGCAGTGGAGGTAGCGGAGACTACGAGCAGTACCTC. This chain joins TRBV10-1 and TRBJ2-7, with D possibly matching TRBD2 (6 bases). The CDR3 runs to 14 residues. With 4 bases removed from V and 3 bases from J, the gap between germline ends came to 13 bases. Germline loops: CDR1 WNHNN, CDR2 SYGVQD (reference sequence).

V gene TRBV28 combines with J gene TRBJ2-7; D is undetermined. The CDR3 sequence is 14 residues long. Germline CDR1 is MDHEN and CDR2 is SYDVKM. Deletions cut 6 bases from V and 3 bases from J, with 15 bases between. CDR3 region: CASSLRRLVYEQYF. CDR3 DNA: TGTGCCAGCAGCTTAAGGAGACTCGTCTACGAGCAGTACTTC.

On this clonotype itself: This may arise from a read error, as a much more abundant clone is one base away. The rearrangement uses TRBV24-1 and TRBJ1-1; 7 positions agree with TRBD1. The CDR3 length is 15 residues. Germline CDR1 is KGHDR and CDR2 is SFDVKD. CDR3 amino acids: CATSGLGGGNSEAFF. CDR3 DNA sequence: TGTGCCACCAGTGGTTTGGGAGGGGGCAATTCGGAAGCTTTCTTT.

Many counts were recorded for this clonotype. J is TRBJ1-4 and V is TRBV5-4; TRBD1 is a possible D gene (5 bases). In germline, CDR1 is SGHNT, CDR2 YYREEE (reference sequence). V lost 0 bases and J lost 4, with 10 bases in between. The CDR3 runs to 15 residues. This CDR3 reads CASSLDSGNNEKLFF. CDR3 coding DNA: TGTGCCAGCAGCTTGGATTCAGGGAATAATGAAAAACTGTTTTTT.

With respect to this clonotype: This may be a read error, as it is one base from a much larger clone. This sequence joins TRBV6-1 and TRBJ2-7; TRBD2 matches at 10 bases. CDR3 size: 18 residues. V was clipped by 8 bases and J by 0 bases; unmatched bases: 16. Germline V gene sequence: CDR1 MNHNS, CDR2 SASEGT. The CDR3 nucleotides read TGTGCCAGCGTCTTCCAGACTAGCGGGTCCCTGAGCTCCTACGAGCAGTACTTC. Translated, it gives CASVFQTSGSLSSYEQYF.

The rearrangement links TRBV29-1 to TRBJ1-2; D gene unclear. The CDR3 totals 13 residues. V gave up 6 bases and J gave up 7 bases, with 18 bases separating them. The germline CDR1 and CDR2 sequences are SQVTM and ANQGSEA. The CDR3 region is CSVLLPRHAGYTF. DNA of the CDR3: TGCAGCGTCCTATTGCCCCGCCACGCTGGCTACACCTTC.

A note on this clonotype: The conserved closing phenylalanine or tryptophan is absent in this CDR3, likely reflecting a read error. The rearrangement links TRBV5-1 to TRBJ2-3; TRBD2 matches at 13 bases. Germline CDR1 SGHRS, CDR2 YFSETQ. V shed 3 bases and J 0 bases; nucleotides not matched to a gene: 7. The CDR3 has 18 amino acids. CDR3 coding DNA: TGCGCCAGCAGCTCCACTAGCGGGAGGGGTACTAGCACAGATACGCAGTATCTT. This encodes CASSSTSGRGTSTDTQYL.

About this clonotype: Germline and junction disagree at one end, which may indicate a read error. The chain employs TRBV4-1 and TRBJ2-5, with a possible D match to TRBD1 (6 bases). Germline V gives CDR1 MGHRA, CDR2 YSYEKL. This CDR3 region has 14 residues. The CDR3 is CASSQEAGAETQYF. In nucleotides, the CDR3 is TGCGCCAGCAGCCAAGAGGCAGGGGCAGAGACCCAGTATTTC.

On this clonotype itself: Germline is not matched at one junction end, which may reflect a read error. V gene TRBV30 combines with J gene TRBJ1-5, with TRBD1 as a possible D gene (5 bases). Germline V lookup: CDR1 GTSNPN, CDR2 SVGIG (reference sequence). The CDR3 spans 15 residues. The CDR3 here is CVWGVMGRLNQPQHF. The CDR3 region has the DNA TGTGTCTGGGGTGTAATGGGACGGCTCAATCAGCCCCAGCATTTT.

In DNA, the CDR3 is TGCGCCAGCAGCCAAGAATCTCCCTCCGGTGCTACGCAGTATTTT. Translation: CASSQESPSGATQYF. The V and J genes are TRBV4-1 and TRBJ2-3; D is ambiguous. CDR1 is MGHRA and CDR2 is YSYEKL in the germline V gene. Deletions cut 0 bases from V and 8 bases from J, with 15 bases between. This CDR3 contains 15 residues.

As to this clonotype: A much larger clone sits a single nucleotide away, making a read error possible. The chain employs TRBV5-1 and TRBJ2-3; perhaps D is TRBD1 or TRBD2 (6 bases each). The germline V gene has CDR1 SGHRS and CDR2 YFSETQ. CDR3 length: 14 residues. V dropped 4 bases and J dropped 6 bases, with 15 bases sitting between them. Here the CDR3 DNA reads TGCGCCAGCAGCATGGAGCAGGGGAGGGATACGCAGTATTTT. The encoded protein is CASSMEQGRDTQYF. Combining the CDR3 with reference TRBV5-1 and TRBJ2-3 gives the whole variable domain KAGVTQTPRYLIKTRGQQVTLSCSPISGHRSVSWYQQTPGQGLQFLFEYFSETQRNKGNFPGRFSGRQFSNSRSEMNVSTLELGDSALYLCASSMEQGRDTQYFGPGTRLTVL.

This clonotype appeared once. The junction does not match germline at one end; this may be a read error. The CDR3 spells CACSQVTGGYTF. Written as DNA, the CDR3 is TGCGCCTGCAGCCAGGTGACAGGAGGCTACACCTTC. The chain combines TRBV4-1 with TRBJ1-2; possible D gene TRBD1, 6 bases. The CDR3 length is 12 residues. Germline V gene sequence: CDR1 MGHRA, CDR2 YSYEKL.